This paragraph covers one T cell receptor (beta chain) sequence. Its matching antigen is unknown. Naive CD8 cells were CD45RO-negative, positively selected for CCR7, excluding terminally differentiated effector memory CD45RA+ cells. The source of the sample is a study of shared clonotypes between healthy human individuals. This CDR3 has 14 amino acids. Trimming left V 4 bases short and J 0 bases short, with 9 bases between. Germline CDR1 GTSNPN, CDR2 SVGIG (reference sequence). Per the original data handling: With immunoSEQ giving junction-only sequences and no quality scores, filtering differed. Using immunoSEQ multiplex PCR, the repertoire was profiled, and TCRdb retains in-frame clones only, with some absent. V, J and clone size are taken as reported in that table, and D and trimming were inferred from the DNA itself. Here the sample spans some 1,900,000 clones, about 95% being singletons. Study-wide findings and caveats: Larger estimated richness was generally recorded for naive subsets relative to memory subsets. Sequencing depth was expected to affect clonotype sharing among donors.

This clonotype was obtained from a man between 18 and 35 years old in good health. J is TRBJ2-2 and V is TRBV30; D unclear. The material sequenced was naive CD8+ T cells sorted from blood. CDR3 sequence: CAWTTVANTGELFF. The CDR3, as DNA: TGTGCCTGGACCACGGTGGCGAACACCGGGGAGCTGTTTTTT. The full variable domain, in which reference TRBV30 and TRBJ2-2 provide the parts outside the CDR3, is SQTIHQWPATLVQPVGSPLSLECTVEGTSNPNLYWYRQAAGRGLQLLFYSVGIGQISSEVPQNLSASRPQDRQFILSSKKLLLSDSGFYLCAWTTVANTGELFFGEGSRLTVL.